The source of this TCR beta chain is a study of blood T cell repertoires in COVID-19. The CDR3 length is 16 residues. In germline, CDR1 is LGHNA, CDR2 YNFKEQ. V shed 1 base, J shed 2 bases, and the junction held 0 bases outside the gene matches. Profiling relied on immunoSEQ multiplex PCR, and the TCRdb table lists in-frame clones only, not all of them. The data show approximately 280,000 clones, about 85% seen once. Participants spanned ages about 18 to 90 years and resided in about two dozen US areas. Cohort 3 donors were reported recovered after two negative PCRs, clearance, or symptom resolution. This sequence joins TRBV4-2 and TRBJ1-3; TRBD1 matches 12 bases. Material for sequencing was PBMCs or T cells enriched from blood (not recorded which). The clonotype originates from a woman aged 45 to 65 who had recovered from COVID-19. CDR3 in DNA: TGTGCCAGCAGCCAAGGGGACAGGGGGCCTGGAAACACCATATATTTT. Translation gives CASSQGDRGPGNTIYF.